Each of the 20 T cell receptor beta chains below was sequenced from the same sample in a study of blood T cells in healthy people across ages. It was with a sample-barcoded 5' primer and a J-beta primer mix that a second PCR of about 6 to 12 cycles was run. From the 5' RACE reads, TCRdb called clonotypes with MiXCR, one entry per CDR3 protein. The sample yields about 930,000 distinct CDR3 sequences, under 35% seen once. These same data were also listed under a study on T cells of mothers and their children.

The sample consisted of blood. These receptors were collected from a woman aged 40 to 55 in good health.

The genes are TRBV5-1 and TRBJ1-2; a weak D match, TRBD1 (6 bases). V was pared by 0 bases and J by 4 bases, with 13 bases between. The germline V gene has CDR1 SGHRS and CDR2 YFSETQ. The CDR3 runs 15 residues. CDR3 in amino acids: CASSLDGQRGYGYTF. CDR3 DNA sequence: TGCGCCAGCAGCTTGGACGGACAGCGGGGCTATGGCTACACCTTC.

This clonotype was seen a few times. J is TRBJ2-3 and V is TRBV27, with a weak D call TRBD2 (6 bases). There are 16 residues in the CDR3. V lost 6 bases and J 0 bases, leaving 16 bases between the germline ends. Germline V gene lookup returns CDR1 MNHEY and CDR2 SMNVEV (reference sequence). The CDR3 spells CASRISGLLSTDTQYF. DNA of the CDR3: TGTGCCAGCAGAATCTCTGGACTACTGAGCACAGATACGCAGTATTTT.

The rearrangement uses TRBV29-1 and TRBJ2-4, with D perhaps matching TRBD2 (5 bases). The CDR3 is made up of 13 amino acids. Germline loops: CDR1 SQVTM, CDR2 ANQGSEA. Trimming cost V 7 bases and J 13 bases, with 23 bases left between them. The CDR3 sequence is CSGSGLSYNEQYF. The CDR3 DNA reads as TGCAGCGGAAGCGGTCTCTCCTACAATGAGCAGTACTTC.

This chain links TRBV12-3 or TRBV12-4 with TRBJ1-2, with D unclear. Trimming cost V 6 bases and J 2 bases, with 13 bases left between them. This CDR3 region has 14 residues. The DNA for the CDR3 is TGTGCCAGCAGCCTTCCCGGGATCAACTATGGCTACACCTTC. Residues: CASSLPGINYGYTF.

This clonotype was observed at least ten times. V is TRBV7-8 and J is TRBJ2-7, with TRBD2 matching over 9 bases. The germline CDR1 and CDR2 sequences are SGHVS and FQNEAQ. The CDR3 is 14 residues long. The trim removed 8 bases at V and 1 base at J, leaving 6 bases unmatched. For the CDR3, the DNA is TGTGCCAGCGGAAGCGCGGGAGGGTCCTACGAGCAGTACTTC. Its protein product is CASGSAGGSYEQYF.

This rearrangement joins TRBV27 to TRBJ2-7; D is tentatively TRBD1 or TRBD2 (5 bases each). V lost 10 bases and J 9 bases, leaving 22 bases between the germline ends. This CDR3 is built from 13 residues. CDR1 MNHEY and CDR2 SMNVEV come from the germline V gene (reference sequence). The CDR3 region has the DNA TGTGCCACCCTAGGGGAGCGATCGGGAATGCAGTACTTC. Protein product: CATLGERSGMQYF.

At least ten counts were recorded for this clonotype. CDR3 residues: CSAQGGDTYEQYF. In DNA form, the CDR3 reads TGCAGTGCCCAGGGAGGGGATACCTACGAGCAGTACTTC. The chain combines TRBV20-1 with TRBJ2-7; 7 bases agree with TRBD2. V lost 6 bases to trimming and J lost 2 bases; unmatched junction nucleotides: 7. There are 13 residues in the CDR3. The germline CDR1 and CDR2 sequences are DFQATT and SNEGSKA (reference sequence).

This clonotype came up many times. This chain connects TRBV28 to TRBJ2-7; TRBD1 is a possible D gene (6 bases). Trimming shortened V by 6 bases and J by 4 bases, and 10 bases separated the two germline ends. The V gene's germline CDR1 is MDHEN and CDR2 SYDVKM. This CDR3 region has 12 residues. In DNA, the CDR3 is TGTGCCAGCAGCGGACAGCTATACGAGCAGTACTTC. Translated: CASSGQLYEQYF.

About this clonotype: At one of its ends the junction is not consistent with the germline gene, which may arise from a read error. V usage is TRBV14 and J usage is TRBJ2-5; weak D call: TRBD1 (6 bases). Germline V gene data show CDR1 as SGHDN and CDR2 as FVKESK. The CDR3 loop spans 17 amino acids. DNA for the CDR3: TGTGCCAGCAGCCACTCCCTGGACAGTTGGTACCAAGATACCCAGTACTTC. Its translation is CASSHSLDSWYQDTQYF.

This clonotype was seen only a few times. Relative to the germline gene, one junction end is altered; a read error may explain this. The chain has TRBV12-3 or TRBV12-4 and TRBJ2-7; 11 bases agree with TRBD2. The CDR3 runs 14 residues. CDR3 region: CASSFRLAGREHYF. In DNA, the CDR3 is TGTGCCAGCAGTTTTCGACTAGCGGGGAGGGAGCATTACTTC.

This clonotype showed up just a few times. CDR3 amino acids: CASSPVYTGYYGYTF. The CDR3 nucleotides read TGTGCCAGCAGTCCAGTCTATACAGGGTACTATGGCTACACCTTC. The rearrangement joins TRBV6-5 to TRBJ1-2; perhaps TRBD1 as D (6 bases). V was shortened by 5 bases and J by 3 bases, with 16 bases between the two germline ends. The CDR3 runs to 15 residues. The germline CDR1 and CDR2 sequences are MNHEY and SVGAGI.

The V and J genes are TRBV7-8 and TRBJ2-1, with 12 positions matching TRBD2. Per germline, CDR1 SGHVS and CDR2 FQNEAQ. This CDR3 contains 15 residues. With 5 bases clipped from V and 10 bases from J, the junction kept 9 bases outside the gene matches. The CDR3 protein is CASSRLAGDLYEQFF. The DNA for the CDR3 is TGTGCCAGCAGCCGACTAGCGGGGGACCTCTACGAGCAGTTCTTC.

This clonotype has only a few counts. At one end the junction does not follow the germline gene, possibly because of a read error. The chain carries TRBV20-1 and TRBJ1-5; D perhaps matches TRBD1 (6 bases). The CDR3 loop spans 15 amino acids. Germline lookup yields CDR1 DFQATT and CDR2 SNEGSKA (reference sequence). CDR3 in DNA: TGCAGTGCCAGAGAACCAGGGGTTGGCAATCAGCCCCAGCATTTT. This codes for CSAREPGVGNQPQHF.

This clonotype has a single count. The chain employs TRBV11-2 and TRBJ2-7; possible D gene TRBD1, 5 bases. There are 15 residues in the CDR3. V was clipped by 8 bases and J by 0 bases, with 17 bases between them. Germline CDR1 and CDR2: SGHAT and FQNNGV. In nucleotides, the CDR3 is TGTGCCAGCCGCACCTGGGGCCGGAGCTCCTACGAGCAGTACTTC. It yields the protein CASRTWGRSSYEQYF.

In regard to this clonotype: Just one base apart from a much larger clone, this may be a read error. This rearrangement joins TRBV7-2 to TRBJ2-5; no firm D call. The CDR3 sequence is 11 residues long. Looked up from germline, CDR1 is SGHTA and CDR2 is FQGNSA. The germline V and J ends were trimmed by 6 bases and 11 bases, with 13 bases remaining between them. CDR3 nucleotides: TGTGCCAGCAGTTCCGTACTGGGGCAGTACTTC. It encodes CASSSVLGQYF.

There are a few counts of this clonotype. This rearrangement joins TRBV14 to TRBJ1-3; 7 positions agree with TRBD1. Losses at the gene ends were 5 bases for V and 0 bases for J; bases not matched to a gene: 4. This CDR3 has 15 residues. CDR1 is SGHDN and CDR2 is FVKESK in the germline V gene. CDR3 DNA sequence: TGTGCCAGCAGCATGGGACAGATCTCTGGAAACACCATATATTTT. Amino acid sequence: CASSMGQISGNTIYF.

The chain has TRBV12-3 or TRBV12-4 and TRBJ2-7; D remains unclear. The CDR3 loop spans 12 amino acids. Trimming took 5 bases from V and 6 from J, leaving 11 bases between them. The DNA for the CDR3 is TGTGCCAGCAGTCGGAGAAAGGGCGAGCAGTACTTC. This translates into CASSRRKGEQYF.

The chain employs TRBV20-1 and TRBJ2-7; D might be TRBD1 (6 bases). Trimming took off 4 bases at V and 0 bases at J, with 19 bases between the two ends. The CDR3 is made up of 16 amino acids. Germline lookup yields CDR1 DFQATT and CDR2 SNEGSKA (reference sequence). The CDR3 nucleotides are TGCAGTGCTACTTCGCGGACAGAGAATCCCTCCTACGAGCAGTACTTC. Its protein is CSATSRTENPSYEQYF.

The chain combines TRBV20-1 with TRBJ2-3; TRBD2 matches 15 bases. The CDR3 runs to 15 residues. With 5 bases clipped from V and 6 bases from J, the junction kept 6 bases outside the gene matches. Germline CDR1 is DFQATT and CDR2 is SNEGSKA (reference sequence). The CDR3, as DNA: TGCAGTGCTCAAACCGGGACTAGCGGGAGGGATACGCAGTATTTT. Its protein product is CSAQTGTSGRDTQYF.

This clonotype occurred many times. The chain recombines TRBV29-1 with TRBJ1-2, with a possible D match to TRBD1 (5 bases). Germline-derived CDR1 and CDR2 are SQVTM and ANQGSEA. V lost 1 base to trimming and J lost 7 bases, with 13 bases between them. This CDR3 is 13 amino acids long. The CDR3 protein is CSVEGDAFAGYTF. CDR3 DNA sequence: TGCAGCGTTGAAGGGGACGCCTTTGCTGGCTACACCTTC.